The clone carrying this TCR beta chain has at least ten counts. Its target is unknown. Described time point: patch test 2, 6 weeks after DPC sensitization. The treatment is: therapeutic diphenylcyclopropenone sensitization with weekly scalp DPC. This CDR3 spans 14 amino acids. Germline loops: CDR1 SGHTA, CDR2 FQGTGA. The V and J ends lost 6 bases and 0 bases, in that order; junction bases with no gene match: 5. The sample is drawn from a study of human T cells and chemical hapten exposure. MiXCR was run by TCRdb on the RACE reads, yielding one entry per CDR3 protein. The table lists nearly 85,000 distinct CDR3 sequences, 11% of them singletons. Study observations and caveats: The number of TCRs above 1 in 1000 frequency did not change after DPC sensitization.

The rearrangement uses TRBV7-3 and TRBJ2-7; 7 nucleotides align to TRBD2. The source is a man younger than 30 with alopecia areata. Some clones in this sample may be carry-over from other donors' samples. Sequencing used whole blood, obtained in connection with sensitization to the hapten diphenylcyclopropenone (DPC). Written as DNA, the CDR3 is TGTGCCAGCAGACCGGGCGGGAGCTCCTACGAGCAGTACTTC. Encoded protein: CASRPGGSSYEQYF.